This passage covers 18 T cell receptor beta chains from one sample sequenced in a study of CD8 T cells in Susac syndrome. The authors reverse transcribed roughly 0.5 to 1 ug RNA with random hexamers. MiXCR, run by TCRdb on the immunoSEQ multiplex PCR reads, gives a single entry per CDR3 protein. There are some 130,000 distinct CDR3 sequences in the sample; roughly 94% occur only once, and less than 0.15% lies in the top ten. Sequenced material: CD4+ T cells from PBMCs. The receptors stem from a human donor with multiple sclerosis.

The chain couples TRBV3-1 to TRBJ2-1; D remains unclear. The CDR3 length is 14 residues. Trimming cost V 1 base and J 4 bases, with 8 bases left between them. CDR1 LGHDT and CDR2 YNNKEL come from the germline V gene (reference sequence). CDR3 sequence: CASSQGRRYNEQFF. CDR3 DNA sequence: TGTGCCAGCAGCCAAGGACGCCGATACAATGAGCAGTTCTTC.

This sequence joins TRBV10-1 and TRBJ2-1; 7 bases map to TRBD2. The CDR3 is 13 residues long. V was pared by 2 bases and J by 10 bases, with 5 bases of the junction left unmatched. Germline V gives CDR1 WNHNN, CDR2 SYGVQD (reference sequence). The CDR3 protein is CASSEITSDEQFF. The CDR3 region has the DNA TGCGCCAGCAGTGAGATTACTAGCGACGAGCAGTTCTTC.

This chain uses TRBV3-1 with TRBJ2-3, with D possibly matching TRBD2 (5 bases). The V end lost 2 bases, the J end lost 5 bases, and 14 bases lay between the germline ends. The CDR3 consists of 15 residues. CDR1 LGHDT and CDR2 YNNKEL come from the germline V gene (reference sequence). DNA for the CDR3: TGTGCCAGCAGCCAACAACTAGATGCACAAGATACGCAGTATTTT. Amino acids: CASSQQLDAQDTQYF.

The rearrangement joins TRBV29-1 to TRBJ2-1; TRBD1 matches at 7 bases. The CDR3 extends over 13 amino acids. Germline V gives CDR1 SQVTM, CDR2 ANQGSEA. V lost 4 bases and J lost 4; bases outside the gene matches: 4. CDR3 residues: CSVGGTEYNEQFF. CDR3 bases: TGCAGCGTTGGGGGGACAGAGTACAATGAGCAGTTCTTC.

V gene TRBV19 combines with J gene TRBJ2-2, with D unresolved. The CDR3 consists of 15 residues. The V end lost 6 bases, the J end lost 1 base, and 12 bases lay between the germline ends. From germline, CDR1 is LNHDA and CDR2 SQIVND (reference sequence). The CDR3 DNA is TGTGCCAGTAGCCGACTGGATCGGAACACCGGGGAGCTGTTTTTT. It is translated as CASSRLDRNTGELFF.

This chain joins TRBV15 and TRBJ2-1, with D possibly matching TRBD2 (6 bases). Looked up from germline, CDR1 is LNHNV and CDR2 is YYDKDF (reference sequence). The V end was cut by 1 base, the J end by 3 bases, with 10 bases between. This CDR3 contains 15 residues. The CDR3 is CATSRGGGVYNEQFF. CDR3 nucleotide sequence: TGTGCCACCAGCAGAGGCGGCGGGGTCTACAATGAGCAGTTCTTC.

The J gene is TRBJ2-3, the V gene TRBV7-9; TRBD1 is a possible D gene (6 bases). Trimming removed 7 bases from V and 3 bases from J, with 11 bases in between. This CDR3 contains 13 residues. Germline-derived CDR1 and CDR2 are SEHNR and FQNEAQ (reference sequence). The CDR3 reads CASTQGQTDTQYF. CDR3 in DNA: TGTGCCAGCACCCAGGGGCAAACAGATACGCAGTATTTT.

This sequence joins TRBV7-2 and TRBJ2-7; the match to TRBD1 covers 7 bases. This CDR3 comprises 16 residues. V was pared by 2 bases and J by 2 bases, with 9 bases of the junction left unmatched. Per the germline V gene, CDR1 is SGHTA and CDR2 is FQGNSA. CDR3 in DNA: TGTGCCAGCAGCTTAAGCTGGGACAGAGCTACCTACGAGCAGTACTTC. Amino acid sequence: CASSLSWDRATYEQYF.

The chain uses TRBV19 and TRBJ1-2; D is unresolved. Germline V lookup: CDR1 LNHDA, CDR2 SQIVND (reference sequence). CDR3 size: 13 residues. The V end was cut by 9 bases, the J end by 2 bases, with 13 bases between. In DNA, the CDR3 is TGTGCCAGCAAGGGTCGTCAGAACTATGGCTACACCTTC. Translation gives CASKGRQNYGYTF.

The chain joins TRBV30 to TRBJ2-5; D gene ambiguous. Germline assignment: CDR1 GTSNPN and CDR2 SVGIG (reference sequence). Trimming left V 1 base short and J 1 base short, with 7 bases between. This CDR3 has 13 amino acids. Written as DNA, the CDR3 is TGTGCCTGGAGTGGGCTAGTCCAAGAGACCCAGTACTTC. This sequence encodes CAWSGLVQETQYF.

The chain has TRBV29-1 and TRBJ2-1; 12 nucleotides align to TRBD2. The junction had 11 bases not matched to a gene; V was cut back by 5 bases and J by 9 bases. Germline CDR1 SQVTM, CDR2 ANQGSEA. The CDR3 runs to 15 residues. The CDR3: CSVLRLAGVIGEQFF. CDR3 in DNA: TGCAGCGTTCTTCGACTAGCGGGAGTAATCGGTGAGCAGTTCTTC.

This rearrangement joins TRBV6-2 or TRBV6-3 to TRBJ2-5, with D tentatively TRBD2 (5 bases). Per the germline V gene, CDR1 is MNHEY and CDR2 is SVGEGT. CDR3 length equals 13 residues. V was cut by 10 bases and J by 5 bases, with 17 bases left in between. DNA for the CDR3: TGTGCCACCAAGACAAGGGAGAAGGAGACCCAGTACTTC. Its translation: CATKTREKETQYF.

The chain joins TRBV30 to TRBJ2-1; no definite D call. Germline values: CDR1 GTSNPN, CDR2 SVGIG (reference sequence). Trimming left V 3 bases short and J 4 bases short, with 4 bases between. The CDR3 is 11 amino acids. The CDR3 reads CAWRGYNEQFF. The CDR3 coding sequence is TGTGCCTGGAGGGGATACAATGAGCAGTTCTTC. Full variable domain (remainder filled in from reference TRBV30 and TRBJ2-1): SQTIHQWPATLVQPVGSPLSLECTVEGTSNPNLYWYRQAAGRGLQLLFYSVGIGQISSEVPQNLSASRPQDRQFILSSKKLLLSDSGFYLCAWRGYNEQFFGPGTRLTVL.

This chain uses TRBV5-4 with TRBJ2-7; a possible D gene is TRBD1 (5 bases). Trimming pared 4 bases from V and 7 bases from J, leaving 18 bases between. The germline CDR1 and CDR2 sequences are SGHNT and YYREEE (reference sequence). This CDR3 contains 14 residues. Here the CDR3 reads CASSTKQGNREQYF. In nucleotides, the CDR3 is TGTGCCAGCAGCACTAAGCAGGGCAACCGAGAGCAGTACTTC.

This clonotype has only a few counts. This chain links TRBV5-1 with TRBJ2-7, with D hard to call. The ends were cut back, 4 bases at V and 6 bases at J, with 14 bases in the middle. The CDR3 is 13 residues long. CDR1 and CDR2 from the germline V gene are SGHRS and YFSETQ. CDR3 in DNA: TGCGCCAGCAGCCCTTCCGAATTTACCGAGCAGTACTTC. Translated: CASSPSEFTEQYF.

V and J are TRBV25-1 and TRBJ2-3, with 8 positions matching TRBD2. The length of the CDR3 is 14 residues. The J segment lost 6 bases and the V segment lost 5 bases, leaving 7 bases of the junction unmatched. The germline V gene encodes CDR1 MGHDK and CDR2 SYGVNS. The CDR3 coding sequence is TGTGCCAGCAGTTCCGGGGGGGCCCCTGATACGCAGTATTTT. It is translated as CASSSGGAPDTQYF.

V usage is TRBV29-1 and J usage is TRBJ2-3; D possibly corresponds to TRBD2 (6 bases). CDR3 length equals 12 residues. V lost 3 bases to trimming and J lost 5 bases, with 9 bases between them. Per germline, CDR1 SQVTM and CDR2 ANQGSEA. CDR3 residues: CSVEAGIDTQYF. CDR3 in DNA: TGCAGCGTTGAGGCGGGGATAGATACGCAGTATTTT.

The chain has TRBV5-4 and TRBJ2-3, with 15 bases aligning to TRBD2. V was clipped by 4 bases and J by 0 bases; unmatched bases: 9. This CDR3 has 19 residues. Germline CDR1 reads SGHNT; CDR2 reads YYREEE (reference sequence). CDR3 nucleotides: TGTGCCAGCAGCCCCATCCGGACTAGCGGGGGGGGTAGCACAGATACGCAGTATTTT. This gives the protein CASSPIRTSGGGSTDTQYF. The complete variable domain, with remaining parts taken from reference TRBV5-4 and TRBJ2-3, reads ETGVTQSPTHLIKTRGQQVTLRCSSQSGHNTVSWYQQALGQGPQFIFQYYREEENGRGNFPPRFSGLQFPNYSSELNVNALELDDSALYLCASSPIRTSGGGSTDTQYFGPGTRLTVL.